A selection of T cell receptor beta chains follows, all from one sample in a study of PD-1 blockade in mismatch repair-deficient tumors. Their antigen targets remain unknown. Sequencing was performed with immunoSEQ multiplex PCR; in TCRdb, only in-frame clones are kept and a portion is missing. The sample lists more than 11,000 clones, around four fifths occurring once. This material consisted of cells cultured in vitro, taken from a patient treated with pembrolizumab. All receptors derive from an adult with mismatch repair-deficient cancer. The conserved cysteine and the conserved F or W are not part of the CDR3 here. A D gene is named only where the DNA matches it firmly. Clone size is shown for a subset of rows, as once, few, many or a class of expanded clone.

V,size,D,J,CDR3
TRBV7-9,-,TRBD1,TRBJ2-2,ASSPWDRGRATGELF
TRBV28,-,-,TRBJ1-1,ASSLQGTEAF
TRBV10-2,medium-sized,-,TRBJ2-1,ASSDALYNEQF
TRBV5-1,-,-,TRBJ2-3,ASSLVSGSGTQY
TRBV4-1,-,-,TRBJ1-2,ASSQARETNRRYYGYT
TRBV28,-,-,TRBJ2-1,ASSRGRRRRDEQF
TRBV27,-,-,TRBJ2-7,ASSLRAGLAYEQY
TRBV10-3,-,TRBD2,TRBJ2-1,AISEPGTSGRGQF
TRBV7-9,-,-,TRBJ1-2,ASSSNGEANYGYT
TRBV7-9,-,-,TRBJ2-7,ASSLGGGGEQY
TRBV6-6,-,TRBD2,TRBJ2-7,ASSGGLAGVNEQY
TRBV30,-,TRBD1,TRBJ1-5,AWNRQGSPQPQH
TRBV27,few,-,TRBJ2-3,ASSPDWDTQY
TRBV2,-,TRBD1,TRBJ2-5,AGDRGRRLETQY
TRBV18,-,-,TRBJ2-7,ASSPGTDSYEQY
TRBV7-2,-,TRBD2,TRBJ2-3,ASSTRTSASDTQY
TRBV28,-,-,TRBJ2-1,ASSLAGVNEQF
TRBV27,-,-,TRBJ1-5,ASHAGTLNQPQH
TRBV4-2,-,-,TRBJ2-7,ASSQGAFTGTRYEQY
TRBV29-1,few,TRBD1,TRBJ1-1,SVGGTVFTEAF
TRBV5-5,few,-,TRBJ1-1,ASSGPGRSLNTEAF
TRBV7-3,-,TRBD2,TRBJ2-1,ASSLFSGTTIYNEQF
TRBV11-2,-,-,TRBJ1-3,ASGNSYGNTIY
TRBV7-8,-,-,TRBJ2-5,ASSGEGRAAGETQY
TRBV5-1,-,-,TRBJ1-4,ASSLAGRLF
TRBV7-6,-,-,TRBJ1-4,ASSLDIAATNEKLF
TRBV5-8,-,-,TRBJ1-1,ASSAGAPLMNTEAF
TRBV5-1,-,TRBD2,TRBJ2-7,ASSLTSGPYEQY
TRBV5-1,-,TRBD2,TRBJ2-3,ASSLGLAARDTQY
TRBV6-5,-,-,TRBJ1-5,ASRGLTGNQPQH
TRBV5-8,once,TRBD1,TRBJ1-1,ASSWGQGLEAF
TRBV29-1,once,-,TRBJ2-5,SVLISTQY
TRBV28,-,TRBD1,TRBJ2-5,ASRPPGQGDGETQY
TRBV28,once,TRBD1,TRBJ1-4,ASRTGALVPDEKLF
TRBV5-4,once,TRBD2,TRBJ2-7,ASSPGTSGYEQY
TRBV28,-,TRBD1,TRBJ1-4,ASSVDRFNEKLF
TRBV18,-,-,TRBJ1-5,ASSSWDTGNQPQH
TRBV5-1,-,-,TRBJ1-1,ASSLVSRGLVGTEAF
TRBV2,-,TRBD1,TRBJ1-4,ASSPGTGARSEKLF
TRBV28,-,-,TRBJ2-1,ASSLPGPYNEQF
TRBV29-1,-,TRBD2,TRBJ2-1,SVLGGGPSSYNEQF
TRBV19,once,TRBD2,TRBJ2-3,ASSIDGLAGPTDTQY
TRBV7-9,-,TRBD1,TRBJ1-2,ASSRDSDFYGYT
TRBV9,-,-,TRBJ2-5,ASSAGPIQETQY
TRBV29-1,-,-,TRBJ2-5,SAEVGGEETQY
TRBV28,once,TRBD2,TRBJ2-5,ASSFGGRAQQTQY
TRBV10-1,once,-,TRBJ1-1,ASSESGGFTEAF
TRBV18,-,-,TRBJ1-3,ASSQQGSGNTIY
TRBV7-8,-,-,TRBJ1-4,ASSLDPGENEKLF
TRBV6-5,-,TRBD2,TRBJ2-3,ASSYRRGSSTDTQY
TRBV30,-,TRBD2,TRBJ2-1,AWSVLAGALGNNEQF
TRBV7-9,-,-,TRBJ2-7,ASSRDRRYEQY
TRBV18,-,TRBD2,TRBJ2-1,ASSPSRGSYNEQF
TRBV28,-,-,TRBJ1-1,ASSRERSEAF
TRBV19,-,TRBD2,TRBJ2-1,ASRTSGSSNEQF